This TCR beta chain was documented in a study of blood T cells in healthy people across ages (dated by TCRdb to 2013 to 2016). Regarding the study in general: In model experiments, template switching captured roughly one uniquely barcoded TCR beta cDNA molecule for every two T cells. To avoid experimental bias, donors of different ages were distributed randomly across sequencing lanes. Age-related changes in TCR beta repertoire diversity were measured in the study by deep sequencing normalized with unique cDNA molecular identifiers. For two donors (one aged 18 to 30 and one aged 80 or older), the study analyzed two additional independent replicas of 1 million unique cDNA reads from the same blood draw. The donors were divided into four age groups: young (average approximately 17 years), middle-aged (approximately 41), aged (about 60) and long-lived (around 80).

The roughly 39 donors, aged roughly 6 to 95 years, were systemically healthy Caucasian individuals from Russia. Around 10 milliliters of peripheral blood were collected from each donor into EDTA-treated Vacutainer tubes. Ficoll-Paque density-gradient centrifugation was used to isolate PBMCs, with at least 6.5 million obtained per sample. Total RNA was extracted from PBMCs with Trizol reagent, with at least 6 micrograms obtained per sample. The percentages of naive CD45RAhigh/CD27high T cells were determined by flow cytometry on a PBMC aliquot from every donor. Study-wide findings and limitations: The percentage of naive T cells measured by flow cytometry correlated strongly with observed TCR beta diversity. Observed TCR beta diversity per million T cells fell roughly linearly with age, and a significant reduction was already apparent by age roughly 40. Compared with the aged group, the long-lived group had more naive CD4+ T cells, fewer expanded clones and increased TCR diversity, suggesting age selection. Estimates of total diversity based on one million sequenced T cells were considered lower bounds and underestimates. The CMV infection status of donors was not known, potentially confounding age-related changes in expanded clonotypes. Bulk unsorted PBMC profiling prevented conclusive comparison of naive and antigen-experienced compartments.

As concerns this clonotype: This clone's antigen is unknown. No base quality values were provided; no much bigger clone lies one nucleotide off.

The library came from 5' RACE. TCRdb shows the sequencer as Illumina HiSeq 2500. The second PCR ran for about 6 to 12 cycles and used a J-beta primer mix along with a sample-barcoded 5' primer. A unique molecular identifier was introduced onto each TCR beta cDNA molecule by a template-switch 5' adaptor carrying 12 random nucleotides. Each sample yielded at least 2.5 million CDR3-containing paired-end reads. The Mint cDNA synthesis kit, primed by a TRBC-specific oligonucleotide, was used to synthesize first-strand cDNA from all RNA. All cDNA was treated with uracil-DNA glycosylase and then went through a first 18-cycle PCR with the universal primers M1SS and BC2_uni_R. Per the original workflow: Each sample was normalized by randomly selecting 1 million high-quality reads, each carrying a distinct molecular identifier. Instead of being binned into consensus sequences, reads that shared molecular identifiers were thrown out. MiTCR, run with a Q25 quality threshold and the strictest error-elimination algorithm, handled CDR3 identification, clonotype clustering and error correction. Lower-bound total TCR beta diversity was estimated with a nonparametric unseen species model using Euler transformation. TCRdb trimmed the raw reads at Q25, called clones with MiXCR and kept productive beta chains. Entries that share a CDR3 protein sequence are merged under the most common genes and DNA. The V and J calls follow TCRdb's processing rather than the paper's. This sample has roughly 1.4 million distinct CDR3 sequences in its table, and almost 60% of those were observed once. Over 5% of the sample is held by the ten biggest clonotypes.

For CDR1 and CDR2, the germline V gene (reference sequence) lists DFQATT and SNEGSKA. From its cysteine to its phenylalanine, the CDR3 spans 12 amino acids. The read is trimmed to its CDR3 DNA, 36 bases read in frame from base 1. The sequence is built from TRBV20-1 and TRBJ2-5; the D segment could be TRBD1, given 6 matching bases. The J call may be in error: the DNA end matches TRBJ2-7 better. The source is a man between 18 and 29 years old in good health. The sequencing sample was made of blood. The CDR3 corresponds to CSAVTGYHEQYF. The sequence in DNA is TGCAGTGCTGTTACAGGGTACCACGAGCAGTACTTC.